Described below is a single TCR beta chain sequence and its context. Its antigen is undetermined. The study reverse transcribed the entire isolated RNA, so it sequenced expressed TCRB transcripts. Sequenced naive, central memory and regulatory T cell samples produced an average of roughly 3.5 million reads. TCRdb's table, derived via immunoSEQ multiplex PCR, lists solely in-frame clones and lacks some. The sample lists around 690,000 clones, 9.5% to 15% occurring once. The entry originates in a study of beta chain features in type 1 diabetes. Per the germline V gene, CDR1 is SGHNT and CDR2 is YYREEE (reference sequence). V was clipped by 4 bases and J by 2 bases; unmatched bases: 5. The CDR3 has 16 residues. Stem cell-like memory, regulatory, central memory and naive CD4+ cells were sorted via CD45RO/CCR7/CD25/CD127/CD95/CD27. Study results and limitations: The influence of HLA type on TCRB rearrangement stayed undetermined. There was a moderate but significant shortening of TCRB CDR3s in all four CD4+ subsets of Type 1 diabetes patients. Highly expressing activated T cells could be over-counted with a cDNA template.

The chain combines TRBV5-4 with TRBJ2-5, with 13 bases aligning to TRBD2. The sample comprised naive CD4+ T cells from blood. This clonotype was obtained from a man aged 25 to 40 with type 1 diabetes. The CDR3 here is CASSPRLAGGQETQYF. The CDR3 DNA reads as TGTGCCAGCAGCCCCAGACTAGCGGGGGGACAAGAGACCCAGTACTTC. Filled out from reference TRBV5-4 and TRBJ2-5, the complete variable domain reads ETGVTQSPTHLIKTRGQQVTLRCSSQSGHNTVSWYQQALGQGPQFIFQYYREEENGRGNFPPRFSGLQFPNYSSELNVNALELDDSALYLCASSPRLAGGQETQYFGPGTRLLVL.